This TCR beta chain was obtained from a study of blood T cells in healthy people across ages. Study results and caveats: Among long-lived donors, naive CD4+ cells were more numerous and diversity higher than in aged donors. Researchers report that TCR beta diversity correlated strongly with naive T cell percentage. The lack of PBMC sorting stopped any conclusive naive versus antigen-experienced comparison.

V was pared by 5 bases and J by 8 bases, with 11 bases of the junction left unmatched. The CDR3 runs to 15 residues. The use of a sample-barcoded 5' primer and a J-beta primer mix characterized a second PCR of about 6 to 12 cycles. Individual samples furnished no less than 2.5 million CDR3-containing paired-end reads apiece. TCRdb re-called the 5' RACE reads through MiXCR, storing one row per CDR3 protein. This table holds roughly 720,000 distinct CDR3 sequences, 50% to 65% found once. As regards this clonotype: Its target is unknown.

The chain uses TRBV12-3 or TRBV12-4 and TRBJ1-5; 8 bases are a match to TRBD1. Sequencing was performed on blood. The clonotype originates from a man older than 75 in good health. The CDR3 nucleotides read TGTGCCAGCAGTCCGGACAGGGTCCTCTCCGAGCCCCAGCATTTT. It yields the protein CASSPDRVLSEPQHF.